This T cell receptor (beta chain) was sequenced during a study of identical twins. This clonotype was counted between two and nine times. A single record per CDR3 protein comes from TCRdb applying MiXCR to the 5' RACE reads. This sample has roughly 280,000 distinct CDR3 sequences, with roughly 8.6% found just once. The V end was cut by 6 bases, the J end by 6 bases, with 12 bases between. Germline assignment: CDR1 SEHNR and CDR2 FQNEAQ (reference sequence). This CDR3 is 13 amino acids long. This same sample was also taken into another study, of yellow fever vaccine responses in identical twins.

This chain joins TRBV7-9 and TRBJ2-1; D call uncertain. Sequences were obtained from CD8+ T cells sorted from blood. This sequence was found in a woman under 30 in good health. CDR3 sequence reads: CASRPTAPNEQFF. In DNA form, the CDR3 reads TGTGCCAGCAGACCAACAGCCCCCAATGAGCAGTTCTTC.